These T cell receptor beta chains were read from a single sample in a study of blood T cell repertoires in COVID-19. Profiling relied on immunoSEQ multiplex PCR, and the TCRdb table lists in-frame clones only, not all of them. The repertoire holds around 250,000 clones, with roughly 88% as singletons. The sequencing input was PBMCs or T cells enriched from blood (not recorded which). The receptors were sampled from a woman in her forties or fifties who had recovered from COVID-19. Each CDR3 is given with its conserved first and last residue. A D gene is named only where the DNA matches it firmly. Size values are once, few and many counts, or a class for expanded clones, and some rows have none.

j_call cdr3_length d_call v_call clone_size cdr3_nt cdr3_aa
TRBJ2-1 12 . TRBV7-9 . TGTGCCAGCAGCCCACAGGGACGAGAGCAGTTCTTC CASSPQGREQFF
TRBJ2-1 14 . TRBV28 . TGTGCCAGCTTGGGAGGACAGGAAACAAATGAGCAGTTCTTC CASLGGQETNEQFF
TRBJ1-5 14 . TRBV18 . TGTGCCAGCTCACCGGAACAGGGAACTCAGCCCCAGCATTTT CASSPEQGTQPQHF
TRBJ2-3 18 TRBD1 TRBV4-2 . TGTGCCAGCAGCCAAGAAGGGCCGGCGGGACAGGGAGCAGATACGCAGTATTTT CASSQEGPAGQGADTQYF
TRBJ2-3 14 . TRBV19 . TGTGCCAGTAGCCGCGAGGTACTCACAGATACGCAGTATTTT CASSREVLTDTQYF
TRBJ1-2 15 . TRBV7-9 . TGTGCCAGCAGCTTGGCCGACAGTCCGCTCTGGGGCTACACCTTC CASSLADSPLWGYTF
TRBJ2-7 15 TRBD2 TRBV9 . TGTGCCAGCAGCGTAGGGTCTAGCGGGAGCTTGGGGCAGTACTTC CASSVGSSGSLGQYF
TRBJ1-3 14 . TRBV7-2 . TGTGCCAGCAGCTCGACTGCCTCTGGAAACACCATATATTTT CASSSTASGNTIYF
TRBJ2-1 11 . TRBV7-6 . TGTGCCAGCAGCGCCTACGATGAGCAGTTCTTC CASSAYDEQFF
TRBJ2-2 12 . TRBV29-1 . TGCAGCGTTAGCGCAAACACCGGGGAGCTGTTTTTT CSVSANTGELFF
TRBJ2-1 14 . TRBV5-5 . TGTGCCAGCAGCCCCAGGGTTAGCCTCGGGGAGCAGTTCTTC CASSPRVSLGEQFF
TRBJ2-2 18 TRBD1 TRBV10-2 . TGCGCCAGCAGACCGGGACAGGGCACTCAGGAAAACACCGGGGAGCTGTTTTTT CASRPGQGTQENTGELFF
TRBJ1-6 15 . TRBV5-1 . TGCGCCAGCAGCTCAGGCGGGGGGCCGAATTCACCCCTCCACTTT CASSSGGGPNSPLHF
TRBJ1-2 17 TRBD1 TRBV18 . TGTGCCAGCTCAACTGATTCTTCGACAGGGGGCTTCAATGGCTACACCTTC CASSTDSSTGGFNGYTF
TRBJ2-2 15 TRBD1 TRBV5-1 . TGCGCCAGCAACAACGGACAGGGGAACACCGGGGAGCTGTTTTTT CASNNGQGNTGELFF
TRBJ2-1 17 . TRBV6-7 once TGTGCCAGCAGCCCCCTTATGGTAGCAGTAACCTACAATGAGCAGTTCTTC CASSPLMVAVTYNEQFF
TRBJ2-1 15 . TRBV6-5 . TGTGCCAGCAGTTCCTCCGGACTGGACGTGGGGGAGCAGTTCTTC CASSSSGLDVGEQFF
TRBJ2-3 16 . TRBV18 . TGTGCCAGCTCACCACTTATGGGGAGTACCACAGATACGCAGTATTTT CASSPLMGSTTDTQYF
TRBJ2-7 17 TRBD1 TRBV27 . TGTGCCAGCAGTTTATCGGGGGGACAGGGGGTCTCCTACGAGCAGTACTTC CASSLSGGQGVSYEQYF
TRBJ1-5 13 . TRBV7-2 . TGTGCCAGCAGCTTAGCCAGGAATCAGCCCCAGCATTTT CASSLARNQPQHF
TRBJ1-3 15 TRBD1 TRBV2 . TGTGCCAGCAGTGACATTACAGGGGGCGTAAACACCATATATTTT CASSDITGGVNTIYF
TRBJ1-2 18 TRBD1 TRBV28 . TGTGCCAGCAGCCGTCCCCCCTCGGAGGGGGCATATAACTATGGCTACACCTTC CASSRPPSEGAYNYGYTF
TRBJ2-7 14 . TRBV5-3 . TGTGCCAGAAGCTTGGGTCTCCGCTCGGACGAGCAGTACTTC CARSLGLRSDEQYF
TRBJ1-2 11 . TRBV7-2 few TGTGCCAGCAGCTTATATTCGGGCTACACCTTC CASSLYSGYTF
TRBJ2-7 13 . TRBV18 . TGTGCCAGCTCATCCCGACAGCCCTACGAGCAGTACTTC CASSSRQPYEQYF
TRBJ1-2 13 TRBD1 TRBV15 . TGTGCCACCAGCGACTGGGACAGGGCTGGCTACACCTTC CATSDWDRAGYTF
TRBJ1-2 16 . TRBV24-1 . TGTGCCACCAGTGATCCCTCCCTCGACAGTAACTATGGCTACACCTTC CATSDPSLDSNYGYTF
TRBJ2-3 12 TRBD1 TRBV12-3/TRBV12-4 . TGTGCCAGCAGGGCAGGGGGTGATACGCAGTATTTT CASRAGGDTQYF
TRBJ2-3 17 TRBD2 TRBV5-1 . TGCGCCAGCAGCTCTAAACGGACTAGCGGGAGAACGGATACGCAGTATTTT CASSSKRTSGRTDTQYF